Below are 11 T cell receptor beta chains sequenced from a single sample in a study of shared clonotypes between healthy human individuals. Sequenced by immunoSEQ multiplex PCR; TCRdb stores in-frame clones only, minus some. The table includes 2 million to 3 million clones, 93% detected once. Sequences were obtained from naive CD4+ T cells from PBMCs. Regarding subset: CD45RA+ positively selected. Source of these receptors: a man aged 18 to 35 in good health. Some clones in this sample may be carry-over from other donors' samples.

The V call is TRBV21-1, the J call TRBJ2-3; the table's D call, TRBD1, was not checked against the DNA. TRBV21-1 is given as a pseudogene. The CDR3 contains 13 residues. CDR3 protein: CARRDRSTDTQYF. CDR3 nucleotide sequence: TGTGCCAGAAGGGACAGGAGCACAGATACGCAGTATTTT.

The chain combines TRBV5-1 with TRBJ2-3; D gene uncertain. With 4 bases removed from V and 1 base from J, the gap between germline ends came to 13 bases. From germline, CDR1 is SGHRS and CDR2 YFSETQ. The CDR3 has 15 amino acids. CDR3 protein: CASSPVLTGTDTQYF. The CDR3 DNA reads TGCGCCAGCAGCCCGGTTCTGACTGGCACAGATACGCAGTATTTT.

The V and J genes are TRBV7-3 and TRBJ2-5; 10 nucleotides match TRBD2. V gave up 1 base and J gave up 4 bases; unmatched junction bases: 12. CDR1 and CDR2 from the germline V gene are SGHTA and FQGTGA. The CDR3 runs 18 residues. This CDR3 is CASSLRGQREGGRETQYF. In DNA, the CDR3 is TGTGCCAGCAGCTTAAGGGGCCAGCGGGAGGGAGGAAGAGAGACCCAGTACTTC.

Of note for this clone: At the DNA level, this CDR3 is encoded by other sequences in the same sample as well. The chain carries TRBV11-2 and TRBJ2-5, with unresolved D. Deletions cut 2 bases from V and 5 bases from J, with 6 bases between. This CDR3 spans 12 amino acids. Germline CDR1 is SGHAT and CDR2 is FQNNGV. CDR3 in amino acids: CASSLFRETQYF. CDR3 nucleotide sequence: TGTGCCAGCAGCTTATTTCGTGAGACCCAGTACTTC.

The chain has TRBV7-2 and TRBJ2-5, with D possibly matching TRBD2 (5 bases). The CDR3 consists of 14 residues. From germline, CDR1 is SGHTA and CDR2 FQGNSA. The V gene lost 3 bases and the J gene lost 3 bases, with 11 bases spanning the gap. The CDR3 DNA is TGTGCCAGCAGCTTTCGGGGTCGGGAAGAGACCCAGTACTTC. Translating gives CASSFRGREETQYF. Looking up the rest from reference TRBV7-2 and TRBJ2-5 gives the full variable domain: GAGVSQSPSNKVTEKGKDVELRCDPISGHTALYWYRQSLGQGLEFLIYFQGNSAPDKSGLPSDRFSAERTGGSVSTLTIQRTQQEDSAVYLCASSFRGREETQYFGPGTRLLVL.

The genes are TRBV7-2 and TRBJ2-3, with D unresolved. Trimming took 5 bases from V and 6 from J, leaving 15 bases between them. The CDR3 runs 14 residues. The germline V gene encodes CDR1 SGHTA and CDR2 FQGNSA. The CDR3 sequence is CASSVLGPLDTQYF. The CDR3, as DNA: TGTGCCAGCAGCGTTCTGGGCCCCCTGGATACGCAGTATTTT.

The chain is built from TRBV27 and TRBJ2-2; D is ambiguous. Trimming removed 6 bases at V and 3 bases at J, with 5 bases between. This CDR3 contains 12 residues. Germline CDR1 is MNHEY and CDR2 is SMNVEV (reference sequence). The CDR3 loop reads CASRGYTGELFF. The CDR3 coding sequence is TGTGCCAGCAGGGGTTACACCGGGGAGCTGTTTTTT.

The chain carries TRBV28 and TRBJ1-3; the D is unclear. V dropped 5 bases and J dropped 0 bases, with 14 bases sitting between them. Germline V gene lookup returns CDR1 MDHEN and CDR2 SYDVKM. This CDR3 has 16 amino acids. CDR3 region: CASSNGGPNSGNTIYF. In nucleotides, the CDR3 is TGTGCCAGCAGTAACGGCGGACCGAACTCTGGAAACACCATATATTTT.

V and J are TRBV30 and TRBJ1-2, with a tentative D call TRBD1 (5 bases). Between the trimmed V and J ends, which lost 3 bases and 5 bases, there was a span of 13 bases. Germline V CDR1 and CDR2: GTSNPN, SVGIG (reference sequence). CDR3 length equals 13 residues. The CDR3 DNA reads TGTGCCTGGAGCCTCGGGGAGGGGTATGGCTACACCTTC. Its translation: CAWSLGEGYGYTF.

CDR3 coding DNA: TGTGCCAGCAGTGATATGGGGGCCTCGGGCTACACCTTC. It yields the protein CASSDMGASGYTF. The chain combines TRBV2 with TRBJ1-2; TRBD1 is a possible D gene (6 bases). The CDR3 loop spans 13 amino acids. Germline CDR1 is SNHLY and CDR2 is FYNNEI. The ends were cut back, 3 bases at V and 8 bases at J, with 13 bases in the middle.

This clone appeared once. V usage is TRBV19 and J usage is TRBJ1-4; D not resolved. CDR3 length: 16 residues. Germline V CDR1 and CDR2: LNHDA, SQIVND (reference sequence). Between the trimmed V and J ends, which lost 9 bases and 5 bases, there was a span of 22 bases. The CDR3 nucleotides are TGTGCCAGCAGCAACTGGAGGCTACACGGCAATGAAAAACTGTTTTTT. Translation: CASSNWRLHGNEKLFF.